This T cell receptor beta chain was sequenced during a study of blood T cell repertoires in COVID-19. Study-level background: Sites across the United States, Italy and Spain contributed samples from acute and convalescent COVID-19. Sources were T cells, B-cell-depleted T cells, or PBMCs; the material itself was cDNA or gDNA.

V shed 0 bases and J shed 2 bases, with 11 bases lying between them. The germline CDR1 and CDR2 sequences are LGHDT and YNNKEL (reference sequence). This CDR3 is built from 17 residues. Original processing methods: Amplifying reference gene primers gave estimates of nucleated cell counts. Method: immunoSEQ multiplex PCR; TCRdb's copy keeps in-frame clones and lacks some. V and J calls and clone size follow that table, whereas D and trimming were derived from the DNA. This table holds roughly 400,000 clones, more than 75% found once. Seattle researchers signed up patients amid active infection and tracked them longitudinally.

Sequenced sample: peripheral blood. This receptor was taken from a woman aged 55-69 years with COVID-19, enrolled during active disease. This chain links TRBV3-1 (or the pseudogene TRBV3-2) with TRBJ2-6; D is unclear. The CDR3, as DNA: TGTGCCAGCAGCCAAGATCACATTCCAGCTGGGGCCAACGTCCTGACTTTC. It translates to CASSQDHIPAGANVLTF.